One sample yielded the 19 T cell receptor beta chains listed below, sequenced in a study of blood T cells in healthy people across ages. A second PCR, run for roughly 7 to 11 cycles, used a sample-barcoded 5' primer plus a J-beta primer mix. TCRdb recomputed calls from the 5' RACE reads with MiXCR, one row per CDR3 protein. The sample has about 780,000 distinct CDR3 sequences; 60% to 80% are singletons. The sample taken for sequencing was blood. The receptor set was obtained from a young man in good health.

V usage is TRBV20-1 and J usage is TRBJ2-7, with 11 nucleotides matching TRBD2. The trim removed 5 bases at V and 0 bases at J, leaving 6 bases unmatched. Germline V CDR1 and CDR2: DFQATT, SNEGSKA (reference sequence). The CDR3 loop spans 15 amino acids. The CDR3 DNA reads TGCAGTGCTGCGAGACTAGCGGGGTCCTCCTACGAGCAGTACTTC. Translating it yields CSAARLAGSSYEQYF.

A note on this clonotype: At one boundary the junction diverges from the germline segment, which might be a read error. V is TRBV20-1 and J is TRBJ2-3, with D perhaps TRBD1 or TRBD2 (7 bases each). CDR1 is DFQATT and CDR2 is SNEGSKA in the germline V gene (reference sequence). The CDR3 totals 15 residues. In DNA form, the CDR3 reads TGCAGTGCCGCAGGGGGGGTAGGAGGCACAGATGCGCAGTATTTT. Protein: CSAAGGVGGTDAQYF.

This clonotype was detected ten times or more. This chain uses TRBV10-3 with TRBJ1-2; D unclear. The germline CDR1 and CDR2 sequences are ENHRY and SYGVKD. This CDR3 is 14 amino acids long. The V gene lost 3 bases and the J gene lost 2 bases, with 10 bases spanning the gap. CDR3 sequence reads: CAISDPRHNYGYTF. The CDR3 DNA sequence: TGTGCCATCAGTGACCCAAGACACAACTATGGCTACACCTTC.

This clonotype was observed a handful of times. The chain recombines TRBV4-3 with TRBJ2-1, with no clear D. This CDR3 has 14 residues. The germline gives CDR1 LGHNA, CDR2 YSLEER. V gave up 1 base and J gave up 3 bases, with 7 bases separating them. In DNA, the CDR3 is TGCGCCAGCAGCCAAGTGCCAGGCTACAATGAGCAGTTCTTC. Translation: CASSQVPGYNEQFF.

The rearrangement uses TRBV29-1 and TRBJ1-2, with a tentative D call TRBD1 (5 bases). There are 12 residues in the CDR3. The germline V and J ends were trimmed by 6 bases and 8 bases, with 16 bases remaining between them. The germline CDR1 and CDR2 sequences are SQVTM and ANQGSEA. Written as DNA, the CDR3 is TGCAGCGTAGGGCAGGGCGCTGTCGGCTACACCTTC. It yields the protein CSVGQGAVGYTF.

In the case of this clonotype: The junction does not match germline at one end; this may be a read error. V gene TRBV28 combines with J gene TRBJ1-2; D may be TRBD1 (6 bases). Per the germline V gene, CDR1 is MDHEN and CDR2 is SYDVKM. This CDR3 comprises 14 residues. The CDR3 sequence: CASRPTGTPFGHTF. Here the CDR3 DNA reads TGTGCCAGCCGACCGACCGGGACACCCTTTGGCCACACCTTC.

This clonotype was observed a single time. The chain couples TRBV7-6 to TRBJ2-1, with 11 bases identical to TRBD1. The CDR3 is 16 amino acids. The germline gives CDR1 SGHVS, CDR2 FNYEAQ. Trimming cost V 1 base and J 10 bases; bases outside gene matches: 9. This chain's CDR3 is CASSLGYRDRGEEQFF. DNA of the CDR3: TGTGCCAGCAGCTTAGGGTACCGGGACAGGGGGGAAGAGCAGTTCTTC.

This clonotype was counted a few times. Written as DNA, the CDR3 is TGCGCCAGCAGCCAACTTGGACAGCTTAATGAAAAACTGTTTTTT. This sequence encodes CASSQLGQLNEKLFF. V usage is TRBV4-3 and J usage is TRBJ1-4; perhaps TRBD1 as D (6 bases). The CDR3 sequence is 15 residues long. Germline CDR1 reads LGHNA; CDR2 reads YSLEER. V shed 2 bases and J shed 4 bases, with 11 bases lying between them.

In its sample, this clonotype was seen many times. The rearrangement uses TRBV20-1 and TRBJ2-5; 11 nucleotides line up with TRBD1. The ends lost 6 bases at V and 4 bases at J; junction bases unmatched: 7. The germline gives CDR1 DFQATT, CDR2 SNEGSKA (reference sequence). This CDR3 has 14 residues. Here the CDR3 reads CSAGGQGERETQYF. For the CDR3, the DNA is TGCAGTGCCGGGGGACAGGGGGAGAGAGAGACCCAGTACTTC.

This clonotype was found once. The V gene is TRBV20-1, the J gene TRBJ2-7; D gene unclear. The DNA end lines up better with TRBJ2-5; the J call may be wrong. CDR1 is DFQATT and CDR2 is SNEGSKA in the germline V gene (reference sequence). The CDR3 is made up of 12 amino acids. The CDR3 DNA reads TGCAGTGCTAGAGATCTTAAAGAGACCCAGTACTTC. This gives the protein CSARDLKETQYF.

The chain carries TRBV9 and TRBJ2-2, with D perhaps matching TRBD2 (5 bases). CDR1 SGDLS and CDR2 YYNGEE come from the germline V gene. The V end lost 4 bases, the J end lost 3 bases, and 10 bases lay between the germline ends. The CDR3 loop spans 14 amino acids. The CDR3 loop is CASSLRGYTGELFF. The CDR3 coding sequence is TGTGCCAGCAGCCTACGGGGATACACCGGGGAGCTGTTTTTT.

This clonotype was observed a single time. The V and J genes are TRBV9 and TRBJ1-2; the D gene is possibly TRBD1 (5 bases). This CDR3 is built from 12 residues. Between the trimmed V and J ends, which lost 0 bases and 7 bases, there was a span of 7 bases. The V gene's germline CDR1 is SGDLS and CDR2 YYNGEE. CDR3 in DNA: TGTGCCAGCAGCGTAGCCGGGGGTGGCTACACCTTC. The encoded protein is CASSVAGGGYTF. The entire variable domain, with the rest obtained from reference TRBV9 and TRBJ1-2, is as follows: DSGVTQTPKHLITATGQRVTLRCSPRSGDLSVYWYQQSLDQGLQFLIQYYNGEERAKGNILERFSAQQFPDLHSELNLSSLELGDSALYFCASSVAGGGYTFGSGTRLTVV.

V gene TRBV29-1 combines with J gene TRBJ2-1; D is unclear. Trimming left V 3 bases short and J 5 bases short, with 8 bases between. The CDR3 is made up of 12 amino acids. Germline V CDR1 and CDR2: SQVTM, ANQGSEA. The CDR3 region has the DNA TGCAGCGTTGATGGCCAGAACAATGAGCAGTTCTTC. This translates into CSVDGQNNEQFF.

This chain uses TRBV12-3 or TRBV12-4 with TRBJ2-7, with D possibly being TRBD2 (5 bases). The CDR3 is 14 residues long. Trimming shortened V by 5 bases and J by 3 bases, and 14 bases separated the two germline ends. The CDR3 reads CASSPRRGGYEQYF. CDR3 nucleotide sequence: TGTGCCAGCAGTCCTCGCCGGGGTGGCTACGAGCAGTACTTC.

This sequence joins TRBV10-3 and TRBJ2-5, with 9 positions matching TRBD2. The germline CDR1 and CDR2 sequences are ENHRY and SYGVKD. V shed 6 bases, J shed 2 bases, and the junction held 7 bases outside the gene matches. The CDR3 contains 15 residues. This CDR3 is CAISSQTSGQETQYF. As DNA, the CDR3 is TGTGCCATCAGCTCCCAGACTAGCGGACAAGAGACCCAGTACTTC.

V and J are TRBV29-1 and TRBJ1-2; TRBD1 might be the D (6 bases). Trimming removed 6 bases at V and 8 bases at J, with 10 bases between. CDR3 length: 10 residues. Germline-derived CDR1 and CDR2 are SQVTM and ANQGSEA. The CDR3 DNA follows: TGCAGCGTGAGGGGGGTCGGCTACACCTTC. Its protein product is CSVRGVGYTF.

The V gene is TRBV10-3, the J gene TRBJ1-2; D gene uncertain. Trimming removed 0 bases from V and 8 bases from J, with 16 bases in between. The CDR3 consists of 15 residues. Germline-derived CDR1 and CDR2 are ENHRY and SYGVKD. In DNA form, the CDR3 reads TGTGCCATCAGTGAGTCAGCAGGCCTTTTTCAGGGCTACACCTTC. It translates to CAISESAGLFQGYTF.

V and J are TRBV6-1 and TRBJ2-3; 7 nucleotides match TRBD1. Germline CDR1 MNHNS, CDR2 SASEGT. The CDR3 is 12 amino acids. V lost 11 bases and J lost 5; bases outside the gene matches: 7. As DNA, the CDR3 is TGTGCCGCCAACTACAGGGGAGATACGCAGTATTTT. This sequence encodes CAANYRGDTQYF.

This clonotype was detected a few times. This chain joins TRBV29-1 and TRBJ2-1, with TRBD1 matching over 7 bases. The CDR3 length is 12 residues. With V trimmed by 4 bases and J by 3 bases, 0 bases remained unmatched. Germline V CDR1 and CDR2: SQVTM, ANQGSEA. The CDR3 is CSVGDSYNEQFF. The CDR3 DNA sequence: TGCAGCGTTGGGGACAGCTACAATGAGCAGTTCTTC.